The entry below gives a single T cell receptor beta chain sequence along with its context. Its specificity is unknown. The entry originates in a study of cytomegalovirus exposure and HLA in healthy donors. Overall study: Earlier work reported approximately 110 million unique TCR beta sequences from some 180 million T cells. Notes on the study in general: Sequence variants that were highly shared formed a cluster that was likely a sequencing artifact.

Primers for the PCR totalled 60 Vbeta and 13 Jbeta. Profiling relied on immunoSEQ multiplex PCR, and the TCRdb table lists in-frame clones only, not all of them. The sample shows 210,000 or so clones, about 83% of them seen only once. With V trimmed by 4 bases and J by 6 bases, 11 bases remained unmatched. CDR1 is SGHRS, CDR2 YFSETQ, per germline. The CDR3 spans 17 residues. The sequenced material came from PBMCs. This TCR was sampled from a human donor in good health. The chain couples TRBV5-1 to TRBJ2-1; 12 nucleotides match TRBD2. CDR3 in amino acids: CASSLGPSGRAPNEQFF. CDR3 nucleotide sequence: TGCGCCAGCAGCCTGGGGCCTAGCGGGAGGGCCCCCAATGAGCAGTTCTTC. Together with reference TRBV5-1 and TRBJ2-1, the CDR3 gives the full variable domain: KAGVTQTPRYLIKTRGQQVTLSCSPISGHRSVSWYQQTPGQGLQFLFEYFSETQRNKGNFPGRFSGRQFSNSRSEMNVSTLELGDSALYLCASSLGPSGRAPNEQFFGPGTRLTVL.